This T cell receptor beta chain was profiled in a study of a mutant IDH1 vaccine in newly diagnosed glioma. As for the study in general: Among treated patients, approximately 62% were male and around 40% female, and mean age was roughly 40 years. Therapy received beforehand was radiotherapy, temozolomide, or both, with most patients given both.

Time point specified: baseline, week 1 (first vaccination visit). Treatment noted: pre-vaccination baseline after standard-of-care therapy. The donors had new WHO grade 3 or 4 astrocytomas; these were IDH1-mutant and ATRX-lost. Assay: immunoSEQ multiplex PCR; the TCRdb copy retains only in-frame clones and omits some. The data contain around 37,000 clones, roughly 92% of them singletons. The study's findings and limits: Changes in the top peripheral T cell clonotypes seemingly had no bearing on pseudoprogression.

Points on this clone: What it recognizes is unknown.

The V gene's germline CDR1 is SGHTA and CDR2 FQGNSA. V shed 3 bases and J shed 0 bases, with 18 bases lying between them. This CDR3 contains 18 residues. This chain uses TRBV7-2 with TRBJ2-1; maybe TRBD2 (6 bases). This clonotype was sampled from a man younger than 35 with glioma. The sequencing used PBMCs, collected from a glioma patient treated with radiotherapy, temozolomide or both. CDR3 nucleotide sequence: TGTGCCAGCAGCTTTCGCGACGGAGGGATCAGCTCCTACAATGAGCAGTTCTTC. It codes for CASSFRDGGISSYNEQFF.